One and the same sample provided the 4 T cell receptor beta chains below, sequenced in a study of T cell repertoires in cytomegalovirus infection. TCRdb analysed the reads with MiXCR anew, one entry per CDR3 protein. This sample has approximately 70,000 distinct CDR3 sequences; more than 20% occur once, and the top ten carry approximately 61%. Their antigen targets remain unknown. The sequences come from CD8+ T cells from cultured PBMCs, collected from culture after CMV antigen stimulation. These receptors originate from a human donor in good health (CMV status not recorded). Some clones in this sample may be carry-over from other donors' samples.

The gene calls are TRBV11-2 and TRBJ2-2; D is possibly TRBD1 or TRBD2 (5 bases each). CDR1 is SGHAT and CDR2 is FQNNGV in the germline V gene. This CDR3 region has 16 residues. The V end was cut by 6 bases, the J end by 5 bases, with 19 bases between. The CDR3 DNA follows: TGTGCCAGCAGGCCACAAGAGAGGGGCTGGACCGGGGAGCTGTTTTTT. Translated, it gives CASRPQERGWTGELFF. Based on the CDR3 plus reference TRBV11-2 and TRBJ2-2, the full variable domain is EAGVAQSPRYKIIEKRQSVAFWCNPISGHATLYWYQQILGQGPKLLIQFQNNGVVDDSQLPKDRFSAERLKGVDSTLKIQPAKLEDSAVYLCASRPQERGWTGELFFGEGSRLTVL.

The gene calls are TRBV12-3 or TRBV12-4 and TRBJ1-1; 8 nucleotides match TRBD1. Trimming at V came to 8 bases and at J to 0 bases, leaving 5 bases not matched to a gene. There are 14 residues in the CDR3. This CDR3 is CASGLGQVNTEAFF. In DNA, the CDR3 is TGTGCCAGCGGACTGGGACAGGTGAACACTGAAGCTTTCTTT.

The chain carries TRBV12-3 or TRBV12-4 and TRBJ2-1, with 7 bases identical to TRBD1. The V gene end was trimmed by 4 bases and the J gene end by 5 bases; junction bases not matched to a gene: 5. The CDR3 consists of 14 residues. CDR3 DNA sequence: TGTGCCAGCAGTTCCTGGGACAGTGACAATGAGCAGTTCTTC. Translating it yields CASSSWDSDNEQFF.

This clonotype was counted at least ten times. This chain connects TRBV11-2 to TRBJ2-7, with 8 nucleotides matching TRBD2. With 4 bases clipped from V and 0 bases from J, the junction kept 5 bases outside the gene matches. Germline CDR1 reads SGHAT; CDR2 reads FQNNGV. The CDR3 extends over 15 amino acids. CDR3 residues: CASSYERGRSYEQYF. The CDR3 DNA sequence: TGTGCCAGCAGCTACGAGCGGGGGCGCTCCTACGAGCAGTACTTC. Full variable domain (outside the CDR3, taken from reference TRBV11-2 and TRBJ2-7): EAGVAQSPRYKIIEKRQSVAFWCNPISGHATLYWYQQILGQGPKLLIQFQNNGVVDDSQLPKDRFSAERLKGVDSTLKIQPAKLEDSAVYLCASSYERGRSYEQYFGPGTRLTVT.